One sample yielded the 10 T cell receptor beta chains listed below, sequenced in a study of T cells in Graves' hyperthyroidism and ophthalmopathy. Using RNA transcripts as the source, TCR beta CDR3 regions were amplified. During a first-round RT-PCR of the TCR CDR3, the HTBI primer set was used. Via MiXCR, TCRdb re-called the multiplex PCR reads, giving one row per CDR3 protein. This table holds over 700,000 distinct CDR3 sequences, under 20% found once. Sequencing was done on a sample of blood. These receptors all stem from a woman aged 50 to 65 with Graves' hyperthyroidism that later progressed to Graves' ophthalmopathy.

There are a few counts of this clonotype. The chain employs TRBV6-5 and TRBJ2-5; the D is unclear. The CDR3 runs to 12 residues. Trimming removed 1 base at V and 4 bases at J, with 4 bases between. CDR1 MNHEY and CDR2 SVGAGI come from the germline V gene. The CDR3 DNA reads as TGTGCCAGCAGTTACTGGGGAGAGACCCAGTACTTC. Translating it yields CASSYWGETQYF.

This clonotype has a handful of counts. This chain uses TRBV12-5 with TRBJ2-7; 7 positions match TRBD1. The ends lost 4 bases at V and 5 bases at J; junction bases unmatched: 11. The CDR3 extends over 15 amino acids. Germline V CDR1 and CDR2: LGHNT, FRNRAP. The CDR3 DNA sequence: TGTGCTAGTGGTTCGAGACAGGGAATATTTGACGAGCAGTACTTC. Its protein is CASGSRQGIFDEQYF.

This clonotype has just a few counts. The rearrangement links TRBV6-1 to TRBJ1-5; 7 positions match TRBD1. After removal of 0 bases from V and 7 bases from J, the junction contained 6 bases not matched to a gene. The CDR3 contains 15 residues. CDR1 is MNHNS, CDR2 SASEGT, per germline. Here the CDR3 DNA reads TGTGCCAGCAGTGAAGCGCTTGGCAGGGGGCAGCCCCAGCATTTT. It codes for CASSEALGRGQPQHF.

This rearrangement joins TRBV6-1 to TRBJ2-1, with TRBD2 matching over 7 bases. The V gene's germline CDR1 is MNHNS and CDR2 SASEGT. V was clipped by 8 bases and J by 5 bases; unmatched bases: 12. The CDR3 is 15 residues long. The CDR3, as DNA: TGTGCCAGCTCCAGAACAAGCGGGGCGAACAATGAGCAGTTCTTC. Encoded protein: CASSRTSGANNEQFF.

There are many counts of this clonotype. This chain connects TRBV11-2 to TRBJ2-7; TRBD2 might be the D (7 bases). With 5 bases removed from V and 3 bases from J, the gap between germline ends came to 20 bases. The germline V gene has CDR1 SGHAT and CDR2 FQNNGV. The length of the CDR3 is 16 residues. The CDR3 is CASSRNREGQFYEQYF. The DNA for the CDR3 is TGTGCCAGCAGCCGAAACAGGGAGGGACAATTCTACGAGCAGTACTTC. Full variable domain (remainder filled in from reference TRBV11-2 and TRBJ2-7): EAGVAQSPRYKIIEKRQSVAFWCNPISGHATLYWYQQILGQGPKLLIQFQNNGVVDDSQLPKDRFSAERLKGVDSTLKIQPAKLEDSAVYLCASSRNREGQFYEQYFGPGTRLTVT.

This clonotype has a handful of counts. This sequence joins TRBV3-1 and TRBJ1-2, with unresolved D. In germline, CDR1 is LGHDT, CDR2 YNNKEL (reference sequence). This CDR3 comprises 14 residues. With 3 bases removed from V and 4 bases from J, the gap between germline ends came to 12 bases. The CDR3, as DNA: TGTGCCAGCAGCCAGGGCGGGGTGGCCTATGGCTACACCTTC. Amino acids: CASSQGGVAYGYTF.

This clonotype was seen at least ten times. The V gene is TRBV11-2, the J gene TRBJ1-2; D is unclear. The germline CDR1 and CDR2 sequences are SGHAT and FQNNGV. This CDR3 region has 16 residues. V was cut by 6 bases and J by 4 bases, with 21 bases left in between. Here the CDR3 reads CASRPSFFLPGYGYTF. DNA for the CDR3: TGTGCCAGCAGACCTAGTTTTTTCCTACCAGGCTATGGCTACACCTTC. The complete variable domain, with remaining parts taken from reference TRBV11-2 and TRBJ1-2, reads EAGVAQSPRYKIIEKRQSVAFWCNPISGHATLYWYQQILGQGPKLLIQFQNNGVVDDSQLPKDRFSAERLKGVDSTLKIQPAKLEDSAVYLCASRPSFFLPGYGYTFGSGTRLTVV.

This clonotype was detected ten times or more. The rearrangement links TRBV2 to TRBJ1-1, with D unclear. The CDR3 loop spans 12 amino acids. Germline loops: CDR1 SNHLY, CDR2 FYNNEI. The V gene lost 1 base and the J gene lost 8 bases, with 8 bases spanning the gap. The CDR3 DNA is TGTGCCAGCAGTGAAGATAGACCCGAAGCTTTCTTT. Translated: CASSEDRPEAFF.

This clonotype was recorded at least ten times. The chain carries TRBV20-1 and TRBJ1-1; D gene unclear. Germline CDR1 and CDR2: DFQATT and SNEGSKA (reference sequence). This CDR3 has 12 amino acids. Trimming took 2 bases from V and 5 from J, leaving 9 bases between them. The CDR3 nucleotides are TGCAGTGCTAGACGACAAGGGACTGAAGCTTTCTTT. Its protein product is CSARRQGTEAFF.

The chain is built from TRBV20-1 and TRBJ2-5; D is possibly TRBD2 (7 bases). Trimming took off 0 bases at V and 5 bases at J, with 13 bases between the two ends. Per the germline V gene, CDR1 is DFQATT and CDR2 is SNEGSKA (reference sequence). The CDR3 has 14 amino acids. The CDR3 DNA is TGCAGTGCTAGAGATGGAAGGGGGGGGGAGACCCAGTACTTC. Amino acid sequence: CSARDGRGGETQYF.